The sequence of this T cell receptor beta chain was determined in a study of response to subunit inactivated influenza vaccine. Notes on the study in general: The authors proposed limited new T cell recruitment per seasonal influenza vaccination.

This clonotype was picked up a small number of times. The antigen remains undetermined. TCRdb re-called the RT-PCR reads with MiXCR, one entry per CDR3 protein. The table shows almost 600,000 distinct CDR3 sequences, with 11% to 15% occurring only once. Germline V gives CDR1 SGHTA, CDR2 FQGNSA. V lost 3 bases to trimming and J lost 2 bases, with 8 bases between them. The CDR3 spans 15 residues. Specimen: PBMCs from blood, collected 12 days after vaccination. This rearrangement joins TRBV7-2 to TRBJ1-6; a weak D match, TRBD1 (6 bases). This clonotype originated in a man aged 50-59 years who received an inactivated influenza vaccine. CDR3: CASSFRGAYNSPLHF. For the CDR3, the DNA is TGTGCCAGCAGCTTCAGGGGTGCCTATAATTCACCCCTCCACTTT.